This TCR beta chain appears in the sequencing data of a study of OX40 agonist ivuxolimab in advanced cancers. Overall study context: Three patients responded partially, comprising one with hepatocellular carcinoma and two with cutaneous melanoma. The study, taken as a whole, reports: Also present in some nonresponders was a low level of normalized T-cell clonal expansion.

Worth noting for this clone: Its target is not known.

Generated by immunoSEQ multiplex PCR, the TCRdb table keeps only in-frame clones and is missing some. This table holds fewer than 35,000 clones, roughly 90% found once. No patient had autoimmune disease or received systemic immunosuppression. Trimming left V 6 bases short and J 0 bases short, with 9 bases between. The CDR3 extends over 14 amino acids. Per germline, CDR1 LNHDA and CDR2 SQIVND (reference sequence). The sample consisted of CD4+ or CD8+ T cells sorted from blood, taken in a trial of the OX40 agonist ivuxolimab. The genes are TRBV19 and TRBJ1-5; D gene ambiguous. The sequence derives from an adult with an advanced solid tumor such as melanoma, head and neck, liver or kidney cancer. CDR3 residues: CASSPPHSNQPQHF. For the CDR3, the DNA is TGTGCCAGTAGCCCCCCCCATAGCAATCAGCCCCAGCATTTT.